This is a list of T cell receptor beta chains from one sample in a study of shared clonotypes between healthy human individuals. Clones were read by immunoSEQ multiplex PCR, and TCRdb kept only the in-frame ones, dropping some. The sample holds about 2 million clones, approximately 94% seen once. The sequenced sample consisted of naive CD8+ T cells sorted from blood. The receptors shown here come from a man aged 18 to 29 in good health. CDR3s include the opening cysteine and the closing phenylalanine or tryptophan. D genes are given only for firm matches. Not all rows give a size; the values are once, few, many and, for expanded clones, a class.

V	J	D	size	DNA	CDR3
TRBV9	TRBJ2-2	TRBD1	NA	TGTGCCAGCAGCGTAGAGACGACAGGGTCCCTCACCGGGGAGCTGTTTTTT	CASSVETTGSLTGELFF
TRBV27	TRBJ2-7	NA	NA	TGTGCCAGCAGTCAATCCGGGACTTTCTACGAGCAGTACTTC	CASSQSGTFYEQYF
TRBV29-1	TRBJ1-1	NA	NA	TGCAGCGTTGACCTTACACCCGACATGAACACTGAAGCTTTCTTT	CSVDLTPDMNTEAFF
TRBV30	TRBJ2-7	NA	NA	TGTGCCTGGAGTCTAGCAAGTGAGCAGTACTTC	CAWSLASEQYF
TRBV5-1	TRBJ2-5	NA	NA	TGCGCCAGCAGCTTGATCGGAAACCAAGAGACCCAGTACTTC	CASSLIGNQETQYF
TRBV4-1	TRBJ2-7	TRBD2	NA	TGCGCCAGCAGTCAAACTAGCGCGTACGAGCAGTACTTC	CASSQTSAYEQYF
TRBV28	TRBJ2-7	TRBD2	few	TGTGCCAGCAGTTTGCGGGGGGCCGGGTCTCACGAGCAGTACTTC	CASSLRGAGSHEQYF
TRBV25-1	TRBJ2-1	TRBD1	once	TGTGCCAGCAGTGAATCACAGGGGACCTACAATGAGCAGTTCTTC	CASSESQGTYNEQFF
TRBV19	TRBJ1-1	NA	NA	TGTGCCAGTAGTGAACAGGGTGGGTACACTGAAGCTTTCTTT	CASSEQGGYTEAFF
TRBV6-5	TRBJ2-1	NA	NA	TGTGCCAGCAGTTACCCCTCGTCCGATGAGCAGTTCTTC	CASSYPSSDEQFF
TRBV4-1	TRBJ2-7	TRBD2	NA	TGCGCCAGCAGCCCCGAGGCCGCGGGAGGCTCCTACGAGCAGTACTTC	CASSPEAAGGSYEQYF
TRBV6-1	TRBJ2-7	TRBD2	NA	TGTGCCAGCAGTGAGCAGCGGGGCACCTGGTTCTACGAGCAGTACTTC	CASSEQRGTWFYEQYF
TRBV11-2	TRBJ2-3	NA	once	TGTGCCAGCAGCTTTGCCTTTGACGGCACAGATACGCAGTATTTT	CASSFAFDGTDTQYF
TRBV27	TRBJ1-2	NA	NA	TGTGCCAGCAGTTTATCAGGGGCATACTATGGCTACACCTTC	CASSLSGAYYGYTF
TRBV6-5	TRBJ1-2	TRBD1	NA	TGTGCCAGCAGTTCGCCGGGACAGGGGGCGGAAGGCTACACCTTC	CASSSPGQGAEGYTF
TRBV4-1	TRBJ2-1	TRBD1	once	TGCGCCAGCAGCATCCGGACAGGGGACCTCAACAATGAGCAGTTCTTC	CASSIRTGDLNNEQFF
TRBV9	TRBJ2-5	NA	NA	TGTGCCAGCAGCGAAAGCACGGGCCTCGGACGAGGGACCCAGTACTTC	CASSESTGLGRGTQYF
TRBV5-1	TRBJ1-4	TRBD1	NA	TGCGCCAGCAGCCTACAGGGGAGCGGTGAAAAACTGTTTTTT	CASSLQGSGEKLFF
TRBV19	TRBJ2-3	NA	NA	TGTGCCAGTAGCCCCAGCCTGAGCACAGATACGCAGTATTTT	CASSPSLSTDTQYF
TRBV4-1	TRBJ1-3	NA	NA	TGCGCCAGCAGCCAAGAGAACAACATGGGGTACACCATATATTTT	CASSQENNMGYTIYF
TRBV19	TRBJ2-7	TRBD1	NA	TGTGCCAGTAGTATGGGGACGACAGGGGAGCAGTACTTC	CASSMGTTGEQYF
TRBV19	TRBJ1-5	NA	once	TGTGCCACTGGGGGCAGGGCCAATCAGCCCCAGCATTTT	CATGGRANQPQHF
TRBV9	TRBJ2-2	TRBD2	NA	TGTGCCAGCAGCTGGGAGGGGTCCGGGGAGCTGTTTTTT	CASSWEGSGELFF
TRBV4-3	TRBJ2-7	NA	NA	TGCGCCAGCAGCCAAGATCTAGGGTGGCTTGAGAACGAGCAGTACTTC	CASSQDLGWLENEQYF
TRBV7-9	TRBJ1-5	NA	NA	TGTGCCAGCAGCCTGGAGGGTCAGCCCCAGCATTTT	CASSLEGQPQHF
TRBV7-6	TRBJ2-1	NA	NA	TGTGCCAGCAGCTCCAGGGGGGACAATGAGCAGTTCTTC	CASSSRGDNEQFF
TRBV27	TRBJ2-7	TRBD1	NA	TGTGCCAGCAGTTTATCCCCCGGGACAGGGTCCCACGAGCAGTACTTC	CASSLSPGTGSHEQYF
TRBV5-6	TRBJ2-7	TRBD1	NA	TGTGCCAGCAGCCCGGGACAGTACGAGCAGTACTTC	CASSPGQYEQYF
TRBV13	TRBJ2-5	NA	NA	TGTGCCAGCAGCCCCACGAGGGGAGAGACCCAGTACTTC	CASSPTRGETQYF
TRBV9	TRBJ2-2	NA	NA	TGTGCCAGCAGCGTAGAAGGTGGGGAGGACACCGGGGAGCTGTTTTTT	CASSVEGGEDTGELFF
TRBV5-5	TRBJ2-7	NA	NA	TGTGCCAGCAGCTTGTCGGTGTACGAGCAGTACTTC	CASSLSVYEQYF
TRBV15	TRBJ2-1	TRBD2	NA	TGTGCCACCAGCAGAGTGGACGGGGGGGCCGTTGAGCAGTTCTTC	CATSRVDGGAVEQFF
TRBV15	TRBJ1-3	NA	NA	TGTGCCACCAGGCAGGACTCTGGAAACACCATATATTTT	CATRQDSGNTIYF
TRBV9	TRBJ2-4	TRBD2	NA	TGTGCCAGCAGCACAAGCTCGGGAGGGCCAGAAACAAACATTCAGTACTTC	CASSTSSGGPETNIQYF
TRBV6-5	TRBJ1-4	NA	NA	TGTGCCAGCAGTCAGGACGTTGGAGGATTAAAACTGTTTTTT	CASSQDVGGLKLFF
TRBV13	TRBJ2-2	NA	NA	TGTGCCAGCAGCTTATCACGGGCCGGGGAGCTGTTTTTT	CASSLSRAGELFF
TRBV7-8	TRBJ2-3	TRBD2	NA	TGTGCCAGCAGCCCAAGACTAGCGGGAGACACAGATACGCAGTATTTT	CASSPRLAGDTDTQYF
TRBV4-1	TRBJ2-7	TRBD1	NA	TGCGCCAGCAGCCAGGCCGGGACAGGCCTCATCCTCTCCTACGAGCAGTACTTC	CASSQAGTGLILSYEQYF
TRBV6-6	TRBJ1-1	TRBD1	NA	TGTGCCAGCAGCCAGGGACAGGGAATTTTGAACACTGAAGCTTTCTTT	CASSQGQGILNTEAFF
TRBV21-1	TRBJ1-2	NA	NA	TGTGCCAGCGTAGGACAGTTAGCTAACTATGGCTACACCTTC	CASVGQLANYGYTF
TRBV19	TRBJ1-1	TRBD1	NA	TGTGCCAGTAGTTCAAGAGGGACAGGGGAAGAAGCTTTCTTT	CASSSRGTGEEAFF
TRBV6-5	TRBJ1-4	NA	NA	TGTGCCAGCAGCAAAAGGGGGGCCTATAATGAAAAACTGTTTTTT	CASSKRGAYNEKLFF
TRBV19	TRBJ2-7	NA	once	TGTGCCAGTAGTATAGAAGGAGGGATTGTCTACGAGCAGTACTTC	CASSIEGGIVYEQYF
TRBV6-6	TRBJ1-6	NA	NA	TGTGCCAGCAGCTGGTTCGACAGGTCCAATTCACCCCTCCACTTT	CASSWFDRSNSPLHF
TRBV10-1	TRBJ1-6	NA	NA	TGCGCCAGCAGTGAGTCGGAGAATTCACCCCTCCACTTT	CASSESENSPLHF
TRBV27	TRBJ1-2	NA	NA	TGTGCCAGCAGTTCCACAGGGATAGGTGGCTACACCTTC	CASSSTGIGGYTF
TRBV12-5	TRBJ2-1	TRBD2	NA	TGTGCTAGTGGTTTCCGAGCGGGAGGGCTTAGTGAGCAGTTCTTC	CASGFRAGGLSEQFF
TRBV5-1	TRBJ2-3	NA	NA	TGCGCCAGCAGCTTGGCCGTGGACCTAAGCACAGATACGCAGTATTTT	CASSLAVDLSTDTQYF
TRBV5-1	TRBJ2-7	NA	NA	TGCGCCAGCAGCTTGGTGTGGGACCGAAGCTCCTACGAGCAGTACTTC	CASSLVWDRSSYEQYF
TRBV4-1	TRBJ1-2	TRBD1	NA	TGCGCCAGCAGCCAATTGGACAGGGCCGACTATGGCTACACCTTC	CASSQLDRADYGYTF
TRBV7-9	TRBJ2-3	TRBD1	NA	TGTGCCAGCTACAGGGGCTCAGATACGCAGTATTTT	CASYRGSDTQYF
TRBV7-2	TRBJ2-1	TRBD2	NA	TGTGCCAGCAGCTTTAGGGTGGGAGGGCCTTGGAATGAGCAGTTCTTC	CASSFRVGGPWNEQFF
TRBV14	TRBJ2-4	NA	NA	TGTGCCAGCAGCCTATCCGGGGCCCTAATTCAGTACTTC	CASSLSGALIQYF
TRBV7-9	TRBJ2-4	NA	NA	TGTGCCAGCACCGACGGGAGTGCCAAAAACATTCAGTACTTC	CASTDGSAKNIQYF
TRBV5-1	TRBJ1-2	NA	once	TGCGCCAGCAGCCTCAGGGGCAACTATGGCTACACCTTC	CASSLRGNYGYTF
TRBV4-1	TRBJ2-1	NA	NA	TGCGCCAGCAGCCTAGAAGGGGGGTATACGGCCTTCGATGAGCAGTTCTTC	CASSLEGGYTAFDEQFF
TRBV11-2	TRBJ2-3	NA	NA	TGTGCCAGCAGCTTAGTTGGGGATACGCAGTATTTT	CASSLVGDTQYF